A single count supports the clone carrying this T cell receptor beta chain. Included as multiple sclerosis controls were treatment-naive patients who had stable or active relapsing-remitting disease. Both CD4+ and CD8+ T cells were negatively isolated, and TEMRA cells underwent FACS enrichment. This sample was taken from a study of CD8 T cells in Susac syndrome. It was with random hexamers that roughly 0.45 to 1 ug RNA was reverse transcribed. The immunoSEQ assay covered 54 Vbeta and 13 Jbeta segments for CDR3. TCRdb ran MiXCR on the immunoSEQ multiplex PCR reads and lists one entry per CDR3 protein. The sample carries some 140,000 distinct CDR3 sequences, around 91% recorded once. The sequencing input was CD8+ T cells from PBMCs. The sequence came from a human donor with multiple sclerosis.

CDR3 in amino acids: CASSVGEATNEKLFF. In nucleotides, the CDR3 is TGTGCCAGCAGCGTAGGGGAGGCAACTAATGAAAAACTGTTTTTT. This chain joins TRBV9 and TRBJ1-4; D not certain. The germline V gene has CDR1 SGDLS and CDR2 YYNGEE. V was shortened by 0 bases and J by 0 bases, with 6 bases between the two germline ends. The CDR3 is made up of 15 amino acids.